This record looks at one T cell receptor beta chain sequence and its context. What it binds is unknown. This sample was included in a study of T-cell memory formation after mild COVID-19. Study background: Largely donor-specific TCR clusters were found. Points from the study as a whole: Clonal second-wave expansions that peaked on day 37 had unconfirmed SARS-CoV-2 specificity.

The authors produced TCR alpha and TCR beta cDNA libraries with sample barcodes and UMIs by 5'RACE using constant-segment primers. Using its own MiXCR run on the 5' RACE reads, TCRdb lists one record per CDR3 protein. Here the sample spans under 50,000 distinct CDR3 sequences, more than 9% being singletons. The V end lost 8 bases, the J end lost 0 bases, and 16 bases lay between the germline ends. The germline V gene has CDR1 DFQATT and CDR2 SNEGSKA (reference sequence). This CDR3 has 15 amino acids. This TCR derives from an adult woman who had mild COVID-19 (a few samples of this study predate the infection). Cell type and time point are not known. The sequenced sample consisted of PBMCs or a T cell subset sorted from them (not recorded which). The rearrangement links TRBV20-1 to TRBJ2-2; TRBD1 or TRBD2 may be the D gene (5 bases each). The CDR3 DNA follows: TGCAGTACCCGGGGCTTACAAGCGAACACCGGGGAGCTGTTTTTT. The encoded protein is CSTRGLQANTGELFF.